This paragraph covers one T cell receptor (beta chain) sequence. The antigen is undetermined. CDR1 SQVTM and CDR2 ANQGSEA come from the germline V gene. CDR3 size: 12 residues. V lost 6 bases to trimming and J lost 6 bases; unmatched junction nucleotides: 7. The source of the sample is a study of tumor and adjacent non-tumor tissue in lung cancer. Study details: Some 3.9 million productive TCRbeta reads were obtained per sample on average.

Study observations and caveats: Tumor tissue had significantly higher TCR diversity than normal lung. In normal lung, the top 100 clones were significantly more dominant than in tumor. Patients with more diverse tumor TCRs had worse survival.

This sample's RNA came from whole unsorted tissue. The normal lung tissue was taken more than 3 cm from the tumor edge. A modified ARM-PCR protocol with three rounds of nested PCR amplified TCRbeta. A single record per CDR3 protein comes from TCRdb applying MiXCR to the multiplex PCR reads. Of more than 55,000 distinct CDR3 sequences listed, more than 55% are singletons. This sequence was found in a man aged 65-85 years with non-small cell lung cancer. The material sequenced was distant non-tumor lung tissue. This sequence joins TRBV29-1 and TRBJ1-1, with TRBD1 identical over 7 bases. The CDR3 nucleotides are TGCAGCGTAGGGACAGTAATCGCTGAAGCTTTCTTT. Translation gives CSVGTVIAEAFF.